One TCR beta chain is described in this entry. What it binds is not known. The CDR3 end is not reached by the read, which stops 3 residues before it; the germline J gene fills it in. J was trimmed by 9 bases and V by 1 base; bases with no gene match: 5. The CDR3 runs 14 residues. Germline-derived CDR1 and CDR2 are SGHNT and YENEEA. Only in-frame clones appear in the TCRdb table, and some are missing; sequencing was by immunoSEQ multiplex PCR. The table lists about 30,000 clones. This sample is part of a study of Tregs in tolerant kidney transplant recipients. Notes on the study in general: Biological reproducibility was not directly addressed, but technical replication error appeared minimal.

Unstimulated regulatory T cells (CD4+CD25+CD127-), CD4+CD25- non-regulatory cells, CD4 and CD8 cells were FACS-sorted from thawed PBMCs. The input for sequencing was CD8+ T cells from blood, taken before the transplant. The rearrangement links TRBV11-3 to TRBJ2-1, with 8 bases lining up with TRBD2. The sequence was obtained from a human donor who received a combined kidney and bone marrow transplant. CDR3 DNA (partial): TGTGCCAGCAGCTTAGGGGCGGGAGGACCTGAG. It yields the protein CASSLGAGGPE. The full CDR3 protein reads CASSLGAGGPEQFF.